The 13 T cell receptor beta chains reported below all come from one sample, sequenced in a study of kidney transplant recipient with SARS-CoV-2 infection. One entry per CDR3 protein, called by TCRdb with MiXCR from the reads. The top ten clones hold less than 8.5% of a sample with 200,000 to 300,000 distinct CDR3 sequences, less than 35% of them seen once. Specimen: a blood sample, collected at baseline and on roughly day 110 from a kidney transplant recipient. Every receptor here comes from a male patient in his thirties who had COVID-19 and was a kidney transplant recipient. Some T cells may be graft donor cells.

This clonotype was seen ten or more times. Here the CDR3 DNA reads TGTGCCACCAGTGAACCCGGGACTAGCGTGAATACGCAGTATTTT. This gives the protein CATSEPGTSVNTQYF. This chain uses TRBV24-1 with TRBJ2-3, with 10 bases aligning to TRBD2. This CDR3 is built from 15 residues. Germline CDR1 is KGHDR and CDR2 is SFDVKD. The V and J ends lost 4 bases and 7 bases, in that order; junction bases with no gene match: 7.

The table lists this clonotype with many counts. The CDR3 DNA reads TGTGCCAGCAGACCGACAGGGTTGCCTGAAAAACTGTTTTTT. It codes for CASRPTGLPEKLFF. This chain connects TRBV12-3 or TRBV12-4 to TRBJ1-4, with 7 bases matching TRBD1. V was pared by 6 bases and J by 7 bases, with 8 bases of the junction left unmatched. The CDR3 is 14 residues long.

The V gene is TRBV11-2, the J gene TRBJ1-2; 8 positions match TRBD1. Germline assignment: CDR1 SGHAT and CDR2 FQNNGV. The CDR3 extends over 14 amino acids. V lost 4 bases to trimming and J lost 8 bases; unmatched junction nucleotides: 9. The CDR3 coding sequence is TGTGCCAGCAGCTCGGGCAGGGGGCTTTACGGCTACACCTTC. Protein sequence: CASSSGRGLYGYTF.

In regard to this clonotype: A much larger clone sits a single nucleotide away, making a read error possible. The rearrangement joins TRBV12-3 or TRBV12-4 to TRBJ1-6; D is undetermined. This CDR3 has 13 residues. The CDR3 loop reads CASGRTYNSPLYF. The CDR3, as DNA: TGTGCCAGCGGGCGGACTTATAATTCACCCCTCTACTTT.

In its sample, this clonotype was seen many times. This chain links TRBV5-1 with TRBJ1-2; D uncertain. Trimming pared 6 bases from V and 4 bases from J, leaving 22 bases between. The CDR3 totals 16 residues. Germline assignment: CDR1 SGHRS and CDR2 YFSETQ. CDR3 nucleotide sequence: TGCGCCAGCATTCATAGATCGGTTCGAAAGACCTATGGCTACACCTTC. Protein product: CASIHRSVRKTYGYTF.

Comments on this clonotype: A read error may explain this, as a much larger clone is one base away. V is TRBV6-5 and J is TRBJ1-2; D not certain. This CDR3 has 17 amino acids. The germline V gene has CDR1 MNHEY and CDR2 SVGAGI. The CDR3 protein is CASSHQYSMRKTYDYTF. CDR3 bases: TGTGCCAGCAGTCATCAGTACTCTATGCGAAAGACCTATGACTACACCTTC.

This clonotype was seen repeatedly, ten times or more. The chain carries TRBV6-5 and TRBJ1-2; D remains unclear. Trimming shortened V by 4 bases and J by 4 bases, and 22 bases separated the two germline ends. This CDR3 is built from 17 residues. CDR1 is MNHEY, CDR2 SVGAGI, per germline. In nucleotides, the CDR3 is TGTGCCAGCAGTTTTCTCGTCTCTATCCGAAAGACCTATGGCTACACCTTC. Protein product: CASSFLVSIRKTYGYTF.

This clonotype showed up just a few times. The J gene is TRBJ2-1, the V gene TRBV11-3; tentatively, D is TRBD1 (6 bases). Trimming pared 5 bases from V and 7 bases from J, leaving 9 bases between. This CDR3 region has 12 residues. Germline values: CDR1 SGHNT, CDR2 YENEEA. In nucleotides, the CDR3 is TGTGCCAGCAGCGTACAGGGAAATGAGCAGTTCTTC. It codes for CASSVQGNEQFF.

The chain recombines TRBV6-6 with TRBJ1-2, with D uncertain. V was clipped by 5 bases and J by 4 bases, with 23 bases between them. Germline lookup yields CDR1 MNHNY and CDR2 SVGAGI (reference sequence). CDR3 size: 17 residues. As DNA, the CDR3 is TGTGCCAGCAGTAACAACGAAGGTGGGAGAAAGACCTATGGCTACACCTTC. Its translation is CASSNNEGGRKTYGYTF.

This clonotype was recorded only once. A single base is all that separates this from a far larger clone, so a read error is likely. The gene calls are TRBV6-2 or TRBV6-3 and TRBJ2-7; a possible D gene is TRBD2 (6 bases). The DNA matches TRBJ2-1 better at its end, which makes the J call doubtful. The CDR3 loop spans 16 amino acids. In germline, CDR1 is MNHEY, CDR2 SVGEGT. In DNA form, the CDR3 reads TGTGCCAGCAGAGCGGTCCTGCTAGCGACCGACAATGGGCAGTTCTTC. Translated, it gives CASRAVLLATDNGQFF.

On this clonotype: Since no conserved phenylalanine or tryptophan closes the CDR3, a read error is the likely cause. The gene calls are TRBV6-5 and TRBJ1-2; D is undetermined. V lost 5 bases and J 4 bases, leaving 23 bases between the germline ends. Germline V gene lookup returns CDR1 MNHEY and CDR2 SVGAGI. This CDR3 contains 17 residues. The CDR3 DNA reads as TGTGCCAGCAGTAGCCTTTCCTCTATGCGAAAGACCTATGGCTACACCCTC. Protein product: CASSSLSSMRKTYGYTL.

This clonotype was counted at least ten times. J is TRBJ2-7 and V is TRBV20-1; TRBD2 matches at 10 bases. The germline V gene encodes CDR1 DFQATT and CDR2 SNEGSKA (reference sequence). CDR3 length: 16 amino acids. V lost 0 bases, J lost 2 bases, and 7 bases stayed unmatched. CDR3: CSARDAAGGGAYEQYF. The CDR3 DNA is TGCAGTGCTAGAGATGCAGCGGGAGGGGGAGCCTACGAGCAGTACTTC.

This clonotype was counted at least ten times. The chain uses TRBV11-3 and TRBJ1-2; TRBD1 might be the D (5 bases). Germline V gene lookup returns CDR1 SGHNT and CDR2 YENEEA. V gave up 3 bases and J gave up 4 bases, with 9 bases separating them. The CDR3 has 13 amino acids. In nucleotides, the CDR3 is TGTGCCAGCAGCTTTGACAGCCGCTATGGCTACACCTTC. Encoded protein: CASSFDSRYGYTF.